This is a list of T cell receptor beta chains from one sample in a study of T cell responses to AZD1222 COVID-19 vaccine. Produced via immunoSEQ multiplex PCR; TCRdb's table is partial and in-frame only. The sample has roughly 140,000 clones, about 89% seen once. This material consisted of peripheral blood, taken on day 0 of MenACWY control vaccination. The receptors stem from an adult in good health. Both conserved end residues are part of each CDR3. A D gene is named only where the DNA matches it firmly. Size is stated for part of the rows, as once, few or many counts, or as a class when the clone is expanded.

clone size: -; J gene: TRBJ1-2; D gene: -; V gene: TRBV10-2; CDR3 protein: CASSGPLDAEGYTF; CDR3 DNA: TGCGCCAGCAGTGGGCCCCTTGACGCCGAGGGCTACACCTTC
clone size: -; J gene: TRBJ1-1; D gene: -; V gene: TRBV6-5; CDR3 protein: CATGRGAGNTEAFF; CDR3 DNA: TGTGCCACCGGGAGGGGGGCAGGGAACACTGAAGCTTTCTTT
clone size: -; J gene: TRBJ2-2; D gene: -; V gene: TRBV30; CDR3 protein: CAWSVTGPTGELFF; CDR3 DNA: TGTGCCTGGAGTGTTACGGGGCCCACCGGGGAGCTGTTTTTT
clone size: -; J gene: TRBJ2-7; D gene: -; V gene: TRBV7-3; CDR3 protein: CASSPGAHYEQYF; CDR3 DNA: TGTGCCAGCAGCCCAGGGGCCCACTACGAGCAGTACTTC
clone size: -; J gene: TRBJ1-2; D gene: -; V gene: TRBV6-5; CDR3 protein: CASSNLEGPDYGYTF; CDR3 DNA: TGTGCCAGCAGCAATCTAGAGGGGCCAGACTATGGCTACACCTTC
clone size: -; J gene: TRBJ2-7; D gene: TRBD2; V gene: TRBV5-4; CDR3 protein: CASSRGLAAYEQYF; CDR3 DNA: TGTGCCAGCAGCCGCGGACTAGCAGCCTACGAGCAGTACTTC
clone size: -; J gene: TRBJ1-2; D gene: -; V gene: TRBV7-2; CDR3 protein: CASSSINERGTRDGYTF; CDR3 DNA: TGTGCCAGCAGCTCGATCAACGAACGGGGTACTCGAGATGGCTACACCTTC
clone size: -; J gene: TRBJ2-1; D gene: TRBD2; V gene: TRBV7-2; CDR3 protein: CASSLDTGLAAYNEQFF; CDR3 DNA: TGTGCCAGCAGCTTAGACACCGGACTAGCGGCCTACAATGAGCAGTTCTTC
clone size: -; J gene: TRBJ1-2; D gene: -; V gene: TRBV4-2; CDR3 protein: CASSQAGASYGYTF; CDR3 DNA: TGTGCCAGCAGCCAAGCGGGAGCTAGCTATGGCTACACCTTC
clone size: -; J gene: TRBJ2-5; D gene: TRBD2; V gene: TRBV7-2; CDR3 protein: CASSSMRVAGQETQYF; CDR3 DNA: TGTGCCAGCAGCTCAATGAGGGTAGCGGGTCAAGAGACCCAGTACTTC
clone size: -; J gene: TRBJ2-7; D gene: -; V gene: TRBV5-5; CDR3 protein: CASSLEPNLVYEQYF; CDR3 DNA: TGTGCCAGCAGCTTGGAACCAAACCTCGTCTACGAGCAGTACTTC
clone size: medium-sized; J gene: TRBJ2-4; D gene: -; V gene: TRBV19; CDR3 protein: CATSSKDLAKNIQYF; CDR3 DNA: TGTGCCACCTCCTCTAAGGACTTAGCCAAAAACATTCAGTACTTC
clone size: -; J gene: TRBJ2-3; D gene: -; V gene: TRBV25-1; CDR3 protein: CASSVAQTQYF; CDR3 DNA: TGTGCCAGCAGCGTAGCGCAAACGCAGTATTTT
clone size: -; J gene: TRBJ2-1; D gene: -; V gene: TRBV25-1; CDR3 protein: CASSESPPSAHNEQFF; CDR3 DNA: TGTGCCAGCAGTGAATCCCCTCCTAGCGCCCACAATGAGCAGTTCTTC
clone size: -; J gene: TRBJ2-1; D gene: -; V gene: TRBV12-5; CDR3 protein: CASGLVLGTQSYNEQFF; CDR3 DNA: TGTGCTAGTGGTTTGGTACTTGGGACCCAATCCTACAATGAGCAGTTCTTC
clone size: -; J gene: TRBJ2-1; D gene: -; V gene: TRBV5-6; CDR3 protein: CASSFGRLLSSYNEQFF; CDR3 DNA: TGTGCCAGCAGCTTCGGTCGGTTACTTAGCTCCTACAATGAGCAGTTCTTC
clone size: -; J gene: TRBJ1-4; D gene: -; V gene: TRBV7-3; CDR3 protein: CASSLTGGGREKLFF; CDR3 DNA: TGTGCCAGCAGCTTAACCGGAGGGGGTCGTGAAAAACTGTTTTTT
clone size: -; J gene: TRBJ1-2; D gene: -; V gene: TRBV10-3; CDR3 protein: CAISEGLAIWGYTF; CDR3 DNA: TGTGCCATCAGTGAGGGATTAGCGATCTGGGGCTACACCTTC
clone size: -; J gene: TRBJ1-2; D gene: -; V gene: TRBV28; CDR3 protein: CASSLAGTSGGGGYTF; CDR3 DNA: TGTGCCAGCAGTTTAGCCGGGACATCCGGCGGCGGGGGCTACACCTTC
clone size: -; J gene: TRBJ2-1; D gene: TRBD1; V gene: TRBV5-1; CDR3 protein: CASTDRGISFDEQFF; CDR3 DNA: TGCGCCAGCACGGACAGGGGAATTTCGTTCGATGAGCAGTTCTTC
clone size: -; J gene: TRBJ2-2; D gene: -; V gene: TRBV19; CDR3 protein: CASRTEGDPTGELFF; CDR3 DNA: TGTGCCAGTAGGACGGAGGGGGACCCCACCGGGGAGCTGTTTTTT
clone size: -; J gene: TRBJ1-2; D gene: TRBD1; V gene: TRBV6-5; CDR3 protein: CASSPDRDLYGYTF; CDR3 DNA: TGTGCCAGCAGCCCGGACAGGGACCTATATGGCTACACCTTC
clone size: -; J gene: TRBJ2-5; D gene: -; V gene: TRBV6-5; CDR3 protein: CASSYEETQYF; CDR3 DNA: TGTGCCAGCAGTTACGAGGAGACCCAGTACTTC
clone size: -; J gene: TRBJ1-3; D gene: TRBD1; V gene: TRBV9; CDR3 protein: CASSVAPQGASGNTIYF; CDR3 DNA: TGTGCCAGCAGCGTAGCTCCACAGGGGGCCTCTGGAAACACCATATATTTT
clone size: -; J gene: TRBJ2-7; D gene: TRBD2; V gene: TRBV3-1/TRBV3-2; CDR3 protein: CASSRTSGYEQYF; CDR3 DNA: TGTGCCAGCAGCCGGACTAGCGGCTACGAGCAGTACTTC
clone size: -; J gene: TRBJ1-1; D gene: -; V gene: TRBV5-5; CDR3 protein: CASSLGDRKNTEAFF; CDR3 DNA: TGTGCCAGCAGCTTGGGAGACCGCAAGAACACTGAAGCTTTCTTT
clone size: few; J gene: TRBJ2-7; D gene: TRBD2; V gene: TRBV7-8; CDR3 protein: CASSTTSRGLALYEQYF; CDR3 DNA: TGTGCCAGCAGCACAACCTCACGGGGACTAGCTCTCTACGAGCAGTACTTC
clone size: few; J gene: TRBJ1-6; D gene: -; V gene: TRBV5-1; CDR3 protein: CASSLARGDYNSPLHF; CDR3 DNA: TGCGCCAGCAGCTTGGCCAGGGGAGACTATAATTCACCCCTCCACTTT
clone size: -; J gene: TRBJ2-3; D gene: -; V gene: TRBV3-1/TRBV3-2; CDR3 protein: CASTGNWGAADTQYF; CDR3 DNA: TGTGCCAGCACCGGCAACTGGGGGGCGGCAGATACGCAGTATTTT
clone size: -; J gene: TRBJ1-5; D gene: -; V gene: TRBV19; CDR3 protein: CASSMGGLNQPQHF; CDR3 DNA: TGTGCCAGTAGTATGGGCGGGCTCAATCAGCCCCAGCATTTT
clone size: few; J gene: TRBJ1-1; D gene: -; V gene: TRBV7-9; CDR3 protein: CASSLTEAFF; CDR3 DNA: TGTGCCAGCAGCTTAACTGAAGCTTTCTTT
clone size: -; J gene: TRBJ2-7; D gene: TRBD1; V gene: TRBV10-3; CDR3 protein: CAISPGTGGVSYEQYF; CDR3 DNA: TGTGCCATCAGTCCCGGGACAGGGGGCGTCTCCTACGAGCAGTACTTC
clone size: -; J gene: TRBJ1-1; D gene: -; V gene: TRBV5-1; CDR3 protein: CASRVQGDTEAFF; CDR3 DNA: TGCGCCAGCAGGGTTCAAGGGGACACTGAAGCTTTCTTT
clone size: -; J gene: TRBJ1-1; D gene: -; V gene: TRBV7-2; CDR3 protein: CASSLVGQLMNTEAFF; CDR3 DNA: TGTGCCAGCAGCTTAGTAGGACAGCTCATGAACACTGAAGCTTTCTTT
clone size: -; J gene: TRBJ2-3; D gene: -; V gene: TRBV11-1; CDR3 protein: CASSLNTRGPAATQYF; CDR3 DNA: TGTGCCAGCAGCTTAAATACCCGGGGCCCGGCGGCTACGCAGTATTTT
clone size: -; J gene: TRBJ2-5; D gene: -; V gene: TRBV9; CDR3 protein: CASSVAEQVQETQYF; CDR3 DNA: TGTGCCAGCAGCGTAGCGGAGCAAGTTCAAGAGACCCAGTACTTC
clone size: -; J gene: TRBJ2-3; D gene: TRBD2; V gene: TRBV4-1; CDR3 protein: CASSHAGTSGRAGTQYF; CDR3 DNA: TGCGCCAGCAGCCACGCCGGGACTAGCGGGAGGGCGGGTACGCAGTATTTT
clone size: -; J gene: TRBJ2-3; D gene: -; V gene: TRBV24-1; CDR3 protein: CATSDPKQGGISDTQYF; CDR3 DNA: TGTGCCACCAGTGATCCCAAACAGGGGGGGATCTCAGATACGCAGTATTTT
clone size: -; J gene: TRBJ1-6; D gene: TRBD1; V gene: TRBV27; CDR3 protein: CASSGQGSNSPLHF; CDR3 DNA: TGTGCCAGCAGTGGACAGGGGAGCAATTCACCCCTCCACTTT
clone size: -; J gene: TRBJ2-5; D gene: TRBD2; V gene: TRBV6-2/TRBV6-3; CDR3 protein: CASSYSLAGGPGQETQYF; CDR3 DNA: TGTGCCAGCAGTTACTCACTAGCGGGGGGGCCTGGGCAAGAGACCCAGTACTTC
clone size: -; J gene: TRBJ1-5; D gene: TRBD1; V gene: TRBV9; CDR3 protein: CASSVGQGGQPQHF; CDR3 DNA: TGTGCCAGCAGCGTGGGACAGGGCGGGCAGCCCCAGCATTTT
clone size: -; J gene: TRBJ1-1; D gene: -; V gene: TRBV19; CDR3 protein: CASSKQMNTEAFF; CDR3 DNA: TGTGCCAGTAGTAAACAGATGAACACTGAAGCTTTCTTT
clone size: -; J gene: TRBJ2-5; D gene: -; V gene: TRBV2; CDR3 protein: CASSEKGSHLETQYF; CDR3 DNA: TGTGCCAGCAGTGAGAAGGGTTCTCATCTAGAGACCCAGTACTTC